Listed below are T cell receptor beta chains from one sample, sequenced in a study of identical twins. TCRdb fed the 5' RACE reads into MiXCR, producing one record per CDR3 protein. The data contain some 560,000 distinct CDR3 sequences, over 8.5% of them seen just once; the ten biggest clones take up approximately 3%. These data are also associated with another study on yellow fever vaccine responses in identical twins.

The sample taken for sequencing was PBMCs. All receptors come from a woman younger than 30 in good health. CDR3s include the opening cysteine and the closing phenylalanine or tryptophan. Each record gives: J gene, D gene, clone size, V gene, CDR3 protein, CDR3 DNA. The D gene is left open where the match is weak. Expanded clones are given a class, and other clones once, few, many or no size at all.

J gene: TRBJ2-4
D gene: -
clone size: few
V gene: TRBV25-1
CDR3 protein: CASSGDQVLAKNIQYF
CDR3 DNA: TGTGCCAGCAGTGGGGACCAGGTCCTAGCCAAAAACATTCAGTACTTC

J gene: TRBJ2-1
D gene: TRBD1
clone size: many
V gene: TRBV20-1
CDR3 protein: CSARPPGQGVGNEQFF
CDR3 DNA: TGCAGTGCTAGACCTCCCGGACAGGGGGTCGGCAATGAGCAGTTCTTC

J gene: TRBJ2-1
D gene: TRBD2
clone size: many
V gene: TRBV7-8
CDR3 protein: CASSYYSGGAEQFF
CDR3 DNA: TGTGCCAGCAGCTACTACAGCGGGGGGGCTGAGCAGTTCTTC

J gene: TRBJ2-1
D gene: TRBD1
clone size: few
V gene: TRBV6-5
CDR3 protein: CASSTEQGVSSYNEQFF
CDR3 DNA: TGTGCCAGCAGTACTGAGCAGGGGGTCAGCTCCTACAATGAGCAGTTCTTC

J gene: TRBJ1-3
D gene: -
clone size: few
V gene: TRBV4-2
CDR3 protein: CASSQGVRASSGNTIYF
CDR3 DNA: TGTGCCAGCAGCCAGGGCGTGAGGGCAAGCTCTGGAAACACCATATATTTT

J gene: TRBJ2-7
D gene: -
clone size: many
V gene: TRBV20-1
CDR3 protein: CSARPETAYEQYF
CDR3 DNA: TGCAGTGCTAGACCAGAGACAGCCTACGAGCAGTACTTC

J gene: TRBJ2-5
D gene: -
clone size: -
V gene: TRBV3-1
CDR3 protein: CASSQGAAATQYF
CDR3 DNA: TGTGCCAGCAGCCAAGGGGCAGCGGCGACCCAGTACTTC

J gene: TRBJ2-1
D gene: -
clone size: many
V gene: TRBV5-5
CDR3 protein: CASSLGWGEQFF
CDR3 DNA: TGTGCCAGCAGCTTGGGGTGGGGTGAGCAGTTCTTC

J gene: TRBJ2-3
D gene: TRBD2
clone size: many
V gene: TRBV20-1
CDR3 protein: CSASRGGADTQYF
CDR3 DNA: TGCAGTGCTAGCCGGGGGGGGGCAGATACGCAGTATTTT

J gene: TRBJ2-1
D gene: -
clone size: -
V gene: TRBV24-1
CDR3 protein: CATRGFENEQFF
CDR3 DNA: TGTGCCACCAGGGGGTTCGAGAATGAGCAGTTCTTC

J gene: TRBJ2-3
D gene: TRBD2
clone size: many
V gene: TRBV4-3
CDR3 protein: CASGQTSGSGTDTQYF
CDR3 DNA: TGCGCCAGCGGTCAGACTAGCGGGAGTGGAACAGATACGCAGTATTTT

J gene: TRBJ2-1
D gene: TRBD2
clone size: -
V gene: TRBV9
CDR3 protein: CASSVTSGRAGNEQFF
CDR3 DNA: TGTGCCAGCAGCGTTACTAGCGGGAGGGCGGGGAATGAGCAGTTCTTC